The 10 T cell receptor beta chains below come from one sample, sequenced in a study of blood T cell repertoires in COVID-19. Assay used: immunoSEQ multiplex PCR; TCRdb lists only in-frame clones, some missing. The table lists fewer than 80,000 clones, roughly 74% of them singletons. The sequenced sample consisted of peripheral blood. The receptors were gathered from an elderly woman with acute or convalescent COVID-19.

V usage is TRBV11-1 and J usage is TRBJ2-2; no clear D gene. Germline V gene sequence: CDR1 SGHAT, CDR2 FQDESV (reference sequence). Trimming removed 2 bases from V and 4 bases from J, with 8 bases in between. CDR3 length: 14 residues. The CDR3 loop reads CASSLLGSTGELFF. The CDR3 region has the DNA TGTGCCAGCAGCTTATTGGGCTCCACCGGGGAGCTGTTTTTT. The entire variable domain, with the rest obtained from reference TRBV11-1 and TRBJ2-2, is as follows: EAEVAQSPRYKITEKSQAVAFWCDPISGHATLYWYRQILGQGPELLVQFQDESVVDDSQLPKDRFSAERLKGVDSTLKIQPAELGDSAMYLCASSLLGSTGELFFGEGSRLTVL.

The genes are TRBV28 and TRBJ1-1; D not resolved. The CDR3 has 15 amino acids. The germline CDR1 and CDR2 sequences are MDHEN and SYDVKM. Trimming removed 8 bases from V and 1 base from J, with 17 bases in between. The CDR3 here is CASLLSGTPNTEAFF. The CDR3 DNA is TGTGCCAGCCTACTCAGCGGAACTCCGAACACTGAAGCTTTCTTT.

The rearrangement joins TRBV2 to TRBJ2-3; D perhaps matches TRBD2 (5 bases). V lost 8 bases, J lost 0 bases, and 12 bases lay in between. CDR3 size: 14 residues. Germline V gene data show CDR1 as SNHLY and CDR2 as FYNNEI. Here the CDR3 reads CASGSGLSTDTQYF. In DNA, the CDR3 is TGTGCCAGCGGCAGCGGCTTAAGCACAGATACGCAGTATTTT.

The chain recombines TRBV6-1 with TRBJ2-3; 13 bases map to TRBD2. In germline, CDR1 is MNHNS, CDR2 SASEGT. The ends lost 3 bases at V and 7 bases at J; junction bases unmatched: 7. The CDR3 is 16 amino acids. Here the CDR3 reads CASSEGPTSGRYTQYF. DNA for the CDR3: TGTGCCAGCAGTGAGGGACCGACTAGCGGGAGGTATACGCAGTATTTT.

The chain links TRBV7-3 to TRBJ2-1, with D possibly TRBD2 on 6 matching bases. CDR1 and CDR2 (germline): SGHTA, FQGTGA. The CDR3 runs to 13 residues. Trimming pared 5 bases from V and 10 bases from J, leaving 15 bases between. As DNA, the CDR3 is TGTGCCAGCAGCCCACGGACTAATCGGGAGCAGTTCTTC. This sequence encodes CASSPRTNREQFF.

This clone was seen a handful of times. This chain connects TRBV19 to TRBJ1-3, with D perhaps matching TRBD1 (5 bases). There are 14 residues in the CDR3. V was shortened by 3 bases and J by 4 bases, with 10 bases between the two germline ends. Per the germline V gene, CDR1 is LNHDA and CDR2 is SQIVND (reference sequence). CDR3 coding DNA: TGTGCCAGTAGTATCCAGGGATTAGGAAACACCATATATTTT. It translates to CASSIQGLGNTIYF.

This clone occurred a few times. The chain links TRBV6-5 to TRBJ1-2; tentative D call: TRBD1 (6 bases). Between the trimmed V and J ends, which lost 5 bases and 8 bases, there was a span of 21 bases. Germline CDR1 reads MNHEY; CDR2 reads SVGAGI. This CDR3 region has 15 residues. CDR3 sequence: CASSTLDSPVGGYTF. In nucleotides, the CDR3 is TGTGCCAGCAGTACCCTGGACAGCCCCGTGGGGGGCTACACCTTC.

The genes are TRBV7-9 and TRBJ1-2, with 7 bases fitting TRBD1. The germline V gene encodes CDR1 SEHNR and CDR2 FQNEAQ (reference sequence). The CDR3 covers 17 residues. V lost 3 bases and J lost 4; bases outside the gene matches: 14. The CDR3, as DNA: TGTGCCAGCAGCTTTCCACTAGGCGGGACAGCGGCCTATGGCTACACCTTC. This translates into CASSFPLGGTAAYGYTF.

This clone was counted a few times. The CDR3 region has the DNA TGTGCCAGCAGTTTAGGGAGGGTCCACGAGCAGTACTTC. The encoded protein is CASSLGRVHEQYF. The chain carries TRBV28 and TRBJ2-7; 7 nucleotides agree with TRBD2. Trimming cost V 2 bases and J 5 bases; bases outside gene matches: 3. Germline assignment: CDR1 MDHEN and CDR2 SYDVKM. The CDR3 is 13 residues long.

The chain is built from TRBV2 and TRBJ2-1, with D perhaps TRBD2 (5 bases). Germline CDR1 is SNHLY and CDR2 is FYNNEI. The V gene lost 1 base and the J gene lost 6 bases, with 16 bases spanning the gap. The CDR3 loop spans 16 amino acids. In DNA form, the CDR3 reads TGTGCCAGCAGTGAAGTGGCGGGCCCGGACCCCAATGAGCAGTTCTTC. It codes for CASSEVAGPDPNEQFF.